Included here is one T cell receptor beta chain sequence, with context. Its antigen remains unknown. CDR3 length equals 17 residues. V was clipped by 2 bases and J by 2 bases; unmatched bases: 10. Per germline, CDR1 SGHDT and CDR2 YYEEEE. For sorted subsets, approximately 0.2 ug DNA per replicate equaled about 31,000 T cell genomes. Sequencing used immunoSEQ multiplex PCR; TCRdb keeps in-frame clones, though not all of them. This table has more than 150,000 clones, roughly 91% appearing once. Healthy adults negative for HIV, lacking recent acute infections or vaccinations, served as donors. The data originate from a study of shared clonotypes between healthy human individuals. Study-level findings and limits: Incompleteness in sorted-subset sequencing, despite large depth, was shown by rarefaction.

The TCR sequence derives from a woman aged 25 to 39 in good health. Sequenced sample: naive CD4+ T cells sorted from blood. Subset reported: CD45RA+ positively selected. This sequence joins TRBV5-6 and TRBJ2-3; 8 bases align to TRBD2. The CDR3 region has the DNA TGTGCCAGCAGCTTTAGTTACAGCGGGAGTGTCACAGATACGCAGTATTTT. Its translation is CASSFSYSGSVTDTQYF.